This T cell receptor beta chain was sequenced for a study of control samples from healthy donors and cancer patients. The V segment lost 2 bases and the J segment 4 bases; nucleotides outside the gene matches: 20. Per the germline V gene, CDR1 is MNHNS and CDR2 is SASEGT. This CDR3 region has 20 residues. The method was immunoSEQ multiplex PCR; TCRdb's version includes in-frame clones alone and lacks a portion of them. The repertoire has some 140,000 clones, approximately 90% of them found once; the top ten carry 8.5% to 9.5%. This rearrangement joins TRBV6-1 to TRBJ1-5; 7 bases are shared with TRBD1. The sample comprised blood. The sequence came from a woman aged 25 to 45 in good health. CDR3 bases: TGTGCCAGCAGTGAAAAAGACAGGGATAAGTCGTGGGAGATTAATCAGCCCCAGCATTTT. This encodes CASSEKDRDKSWEINQPQHF.